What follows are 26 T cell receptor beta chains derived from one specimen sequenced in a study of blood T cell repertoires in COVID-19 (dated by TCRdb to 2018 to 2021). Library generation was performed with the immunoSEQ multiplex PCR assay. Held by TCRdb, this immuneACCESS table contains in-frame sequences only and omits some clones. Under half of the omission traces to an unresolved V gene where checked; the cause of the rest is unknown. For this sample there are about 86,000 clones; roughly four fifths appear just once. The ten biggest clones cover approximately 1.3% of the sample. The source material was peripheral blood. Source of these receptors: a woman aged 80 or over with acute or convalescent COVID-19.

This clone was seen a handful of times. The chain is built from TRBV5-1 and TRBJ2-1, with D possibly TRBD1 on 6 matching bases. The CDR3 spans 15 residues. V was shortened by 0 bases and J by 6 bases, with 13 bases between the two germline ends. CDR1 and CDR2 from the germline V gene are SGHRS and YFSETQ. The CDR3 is CASSLGQDGSNEQFF. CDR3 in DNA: TGCGCCAGCAGCTTGGGACAGGACGGGTCCAATGAGCAGTTCTTC.

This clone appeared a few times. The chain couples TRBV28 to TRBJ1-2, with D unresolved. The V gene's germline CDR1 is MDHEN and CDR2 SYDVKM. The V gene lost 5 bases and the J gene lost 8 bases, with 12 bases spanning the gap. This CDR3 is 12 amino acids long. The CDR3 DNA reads TGTGCCAGCAGTATCCCACGTAGCGGCTACACCTTC. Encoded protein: CASSIPRSGYTF.

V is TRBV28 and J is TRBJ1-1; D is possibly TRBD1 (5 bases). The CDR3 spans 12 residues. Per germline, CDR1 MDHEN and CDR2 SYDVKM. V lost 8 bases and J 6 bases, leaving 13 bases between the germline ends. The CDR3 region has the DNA TGTGCCAGCTGGGGCGGCTTACCTGAAGCTTTCTTT. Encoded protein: CASWGGLPEAFF.

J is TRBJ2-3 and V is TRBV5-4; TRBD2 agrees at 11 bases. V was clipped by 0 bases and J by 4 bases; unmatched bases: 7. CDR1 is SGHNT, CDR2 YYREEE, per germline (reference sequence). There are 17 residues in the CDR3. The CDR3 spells CASSLGGLAGIPDTQYF. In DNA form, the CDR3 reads TGTGCCAGCAGCTTGGGTGGACTAGCGGGTATCCCAGATACGCAGTATTTT.

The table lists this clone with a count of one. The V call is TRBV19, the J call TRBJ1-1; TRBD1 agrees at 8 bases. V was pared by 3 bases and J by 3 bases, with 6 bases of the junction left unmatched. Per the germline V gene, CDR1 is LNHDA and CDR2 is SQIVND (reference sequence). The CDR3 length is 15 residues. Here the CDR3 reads CASSIRGRYDTEAFF. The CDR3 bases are TGTGCCAGTAGTATCAGGGGGCGCTACGACACTGAAGCTTTCTTT.

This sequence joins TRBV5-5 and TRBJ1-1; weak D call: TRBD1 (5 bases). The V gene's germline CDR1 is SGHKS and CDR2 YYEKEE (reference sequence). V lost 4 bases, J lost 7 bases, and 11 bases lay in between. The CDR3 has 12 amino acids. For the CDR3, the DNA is TGTGCCAGCAGCCGAGACAGATATGAAGCTTTCTTT. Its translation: CASSRDRYEAFF.

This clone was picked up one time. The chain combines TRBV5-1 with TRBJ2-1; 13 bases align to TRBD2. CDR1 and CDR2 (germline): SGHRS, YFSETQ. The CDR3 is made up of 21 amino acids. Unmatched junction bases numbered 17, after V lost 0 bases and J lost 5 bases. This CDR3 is CASSLAELDWTSGSTNNEQFF. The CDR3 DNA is TGCGCCAGCAGCTTGGCCGAATTGGACTGGACTAGCGGGAGTACCAACAATGAGCAGTTCTTC.

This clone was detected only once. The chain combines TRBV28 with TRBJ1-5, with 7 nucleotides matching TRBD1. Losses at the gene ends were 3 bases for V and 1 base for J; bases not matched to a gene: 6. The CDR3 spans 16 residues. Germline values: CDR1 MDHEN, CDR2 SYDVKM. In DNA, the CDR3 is TGTGCCAGCAGTTTCGGGACAGAGCTCAGCAATCAGCCCCAGCATTTT. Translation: CASSFGTELSNQPQHF.

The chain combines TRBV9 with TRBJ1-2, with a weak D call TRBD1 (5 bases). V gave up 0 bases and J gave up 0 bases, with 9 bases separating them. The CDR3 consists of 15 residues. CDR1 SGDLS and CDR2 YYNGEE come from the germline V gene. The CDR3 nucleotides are TGTGCCAGCAGCGTAGGGGGGGAGGCTAACTATGGCTACACCTTC. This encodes CASSVGGEANYGYTF. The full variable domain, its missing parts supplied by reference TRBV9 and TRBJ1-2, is DSGVTQTPKHLITATGQRVTLRCSPRSGDLSVYWYQQSLDQGLQFLIQYYNGEERAKGNILERFSAQQFPDLHSELNLSSLELGDSALYFCASSVGGEANYGYTFGSGTRLTVV.

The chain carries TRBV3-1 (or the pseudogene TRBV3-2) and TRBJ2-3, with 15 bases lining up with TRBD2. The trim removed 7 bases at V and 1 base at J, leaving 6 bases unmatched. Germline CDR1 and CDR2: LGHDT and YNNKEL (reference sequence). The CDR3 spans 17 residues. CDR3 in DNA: TGTGCCAGCAAGGGACTAGCGGGAGGTTTAGGCACAGATACGCAGTATTTT. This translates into CASKGLAGGLGTDTQYF.

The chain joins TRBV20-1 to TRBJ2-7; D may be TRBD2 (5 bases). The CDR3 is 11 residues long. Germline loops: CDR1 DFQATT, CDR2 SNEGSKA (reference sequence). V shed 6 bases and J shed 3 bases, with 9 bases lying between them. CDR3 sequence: CSASRVYEQYF. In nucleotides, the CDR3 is TGCAGTGCGTCGAGGGTCTACGAGCAGTACTTC.

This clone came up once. CDR3 in amino acids: CASSLVGQEALNEKLFF. The DNA of the CDR3 is TGTGCCAGCAGCTTAGTTGGACAGGAGGCCCTTAATGAAAAACTGTTTTTT. The V gene is TRBV7-8, the J gene TRBJ1-4; 7 nucleotides match TRBD1. This CDR3 contains 17 residues. Germline CDR1 and CDR2: SGHVS and FQNEAQ. Losses at the gene ends were 1 base for V and 4 bases for J; bases not matched to a gene: 9.

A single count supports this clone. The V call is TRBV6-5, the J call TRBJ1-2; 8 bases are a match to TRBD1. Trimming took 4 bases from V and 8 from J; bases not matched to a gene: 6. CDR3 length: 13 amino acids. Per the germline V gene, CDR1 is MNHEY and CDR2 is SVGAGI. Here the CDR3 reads CASSSDRVQGYTF. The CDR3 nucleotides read TGTGCCAGCAGTTCGGACAGGGTGCAAGGCTACACCTTC.

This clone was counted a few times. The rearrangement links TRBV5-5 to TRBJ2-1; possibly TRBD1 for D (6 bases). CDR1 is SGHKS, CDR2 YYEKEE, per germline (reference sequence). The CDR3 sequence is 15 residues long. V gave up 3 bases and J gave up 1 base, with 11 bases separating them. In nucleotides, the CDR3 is TGTGCCAGCAGCTCGGACAGCCTATCCTACAATGAGCAGTTCTTC. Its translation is CASSSDSLSYNEQFF.

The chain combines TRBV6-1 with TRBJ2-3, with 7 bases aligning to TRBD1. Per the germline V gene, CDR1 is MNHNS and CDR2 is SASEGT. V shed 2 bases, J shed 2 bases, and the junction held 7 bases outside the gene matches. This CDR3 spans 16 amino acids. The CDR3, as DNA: TGTGCCAGCAGTGAAAAAGGACAGGCATTCACAGATACGCAGTATTTT. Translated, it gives CASSEKGQAFTDTQYF.

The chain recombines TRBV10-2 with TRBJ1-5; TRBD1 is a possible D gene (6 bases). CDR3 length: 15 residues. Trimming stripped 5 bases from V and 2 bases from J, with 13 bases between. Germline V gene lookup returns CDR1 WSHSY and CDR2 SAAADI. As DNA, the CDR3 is TGCGCCAGCAGTTCTGGGGGCGAACGCAATCAGCCCCAGCATTTT. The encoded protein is CASSSGGERNQPQHF.

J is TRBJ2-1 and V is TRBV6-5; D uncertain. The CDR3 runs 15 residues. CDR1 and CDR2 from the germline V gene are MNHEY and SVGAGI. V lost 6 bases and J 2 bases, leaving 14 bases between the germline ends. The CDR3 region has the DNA TGTGCCAGCAGAGCTTTAGCCTCCCCCTACAATGAGCAGTTCTTC. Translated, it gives CASRALASPYNEQFF.

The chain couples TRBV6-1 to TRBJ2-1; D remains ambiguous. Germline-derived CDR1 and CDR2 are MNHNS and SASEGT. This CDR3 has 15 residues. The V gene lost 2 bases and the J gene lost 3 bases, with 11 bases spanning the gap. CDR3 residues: CASSELRVRYNEQFF. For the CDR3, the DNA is TGTGCCAGCAGTGAATTAAGAGTGCGCTACAATGAGCAGTTCTTC.

The CDR3: CASRVRTGNPAKNIQYF. CDR3 sequence (DNA): TGTGCCAGCAGGGTAAGGACAGGGAACCCAGCCAAAAACATTCAGTACTTC. The genes are TRBV2 and TRBJ2-4, with 8 bases that match TRBD1. Germline CDR1 SNHLY, CDR2 FYNNEI. Trimming cost V 6 bases and J 0 bases; bases outside gene matches: 10. This CDR3 contains 17 residues.

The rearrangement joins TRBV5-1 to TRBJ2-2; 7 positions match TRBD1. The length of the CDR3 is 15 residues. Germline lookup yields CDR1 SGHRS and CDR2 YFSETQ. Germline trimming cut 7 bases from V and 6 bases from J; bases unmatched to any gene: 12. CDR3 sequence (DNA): TGCGCCAGCGCAGCCCAGGGGGAACTTGCCGGGGAGCTGTTTTTT. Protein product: CASAAQGELAGELFF.

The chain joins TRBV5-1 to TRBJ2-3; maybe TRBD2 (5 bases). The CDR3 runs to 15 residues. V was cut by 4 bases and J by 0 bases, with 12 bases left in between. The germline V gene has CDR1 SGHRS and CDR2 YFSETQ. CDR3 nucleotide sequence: TGCGCCAGCAGCCTCGGAGGACCTAGCACAGATACGCAGTATTTT. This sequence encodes CASSLGGPSTDTQYF.

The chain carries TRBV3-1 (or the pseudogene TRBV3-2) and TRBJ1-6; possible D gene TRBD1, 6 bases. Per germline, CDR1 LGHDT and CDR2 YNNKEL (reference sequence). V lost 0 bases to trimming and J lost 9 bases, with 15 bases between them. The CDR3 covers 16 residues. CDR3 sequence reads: CASSQEKGRGPSPLHF. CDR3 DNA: TGTGCCAGCAGCCAAGAAAAAGGCAGGGGACCTTCACCCCTCCACTTT.

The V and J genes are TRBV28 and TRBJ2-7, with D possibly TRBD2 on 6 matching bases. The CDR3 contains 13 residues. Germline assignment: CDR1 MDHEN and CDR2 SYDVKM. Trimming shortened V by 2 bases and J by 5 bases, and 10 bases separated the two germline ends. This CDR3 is CASSLGTLDEQYF. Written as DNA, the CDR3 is TGTGCCAGCAGTTTAGGGACTCTAGACGAGCAGTACTTC.

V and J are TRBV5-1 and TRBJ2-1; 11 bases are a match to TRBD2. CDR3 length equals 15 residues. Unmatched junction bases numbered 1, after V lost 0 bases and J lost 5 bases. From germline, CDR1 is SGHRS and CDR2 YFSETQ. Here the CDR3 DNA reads TGCGCCAGCAGCTTGGAACTAGCGGGGGACAATGAGCAGTTCTTC. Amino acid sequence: CASSLELAGDNEQFF.

This CDR3 is CASSRTSGDPQFF. CDR3 DNA sequence: TGTGCCAGCAGCCGGACTAGCGGGGACCCGCAGTTCTTC. The chain links TRBV4-2 to TRBJ2-1, with TRBD2 matching 12 bases. In germline, CDR1 is LGHNA, CDR2 YNFKEQ. There are 13 residues in the CDR3. V shed 4 bases, J shed 12 bases, and the junction held 4 bases outside the gene matches.

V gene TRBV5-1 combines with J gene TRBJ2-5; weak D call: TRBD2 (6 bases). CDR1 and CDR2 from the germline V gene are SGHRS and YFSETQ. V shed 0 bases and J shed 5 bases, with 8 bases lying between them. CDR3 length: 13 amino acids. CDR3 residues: CASSLGREETQYF. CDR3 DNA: TGCGCCAGCAGCTTGGGACGGGAGGAGACCCAGTACTTC.